A selection of T cell receptor beta chains follows, all from one sample in a study of CD8 T cells in Susac syndrome. TCRdb re-derived calls from the immunoSEQ multiplex PCR reads in MiXCR, one entry per CDR3 protein. The sample has hundreds of thousands of distinct CDR3 sequences, 90% to 96% seen once. Sample: CD4+ T cells from PBMCs. The source of these receptors is a human donor with Susac syndrome. CDR3s include the opening cysteine and the closing phenylalanine or tryptophan. The order of the fields is clone size, J gene, D gene, V gene, CDR3 protein, CDR3 DNA. D genes are given only for firm matches. Clone size is not always given. Where it is, it says once, few, many or a class for expanded clones.

abundance: -; j_gene: TRBJ2-3; d_gene: -; v_gene: TRBV20-1; CDR3aa: CSGHLTDTQYF; CDR3nt: TGCAGTGGGCATCTCACAGATACGCAGTATTTT
abundance: -; j_gene: TRBJ2-2; d_gene: TRBD1; v_gene: TRBV20-1; CDR3aa: CSARLGQANTGELFF; CDR3nt: TGCAGTGCTAGATTGGGACAGGCGAACACCGGGGAGCTGTTTTTT
abundance: -; j_gene: TRBJ1-2; d_gene: -; v_gene: TRBV9; CDR3aa: CASSVAESRETF; CDR3nt: TGTGCCAGCAGCGTAGCGGAGTCCAGGGAGACCTTC
abundance: -; j_gene: TRBJ1-1; d_gene: -; v_gene: TRBV29-1; CDR3aa: CSVEEAFF; CDR3nt: TGCAGCGTTGAAGAAGCTTTCTTT
abundance: once; j_gene: TRBJ2-1; d_gene: TRBD2; v_gene: TRBV4-1; CDR3aa: CASSQVGRTSGSNEQFF; CDR3nt: TGCGCCAGCAGCCAAGTGGGTCGGACTAGCGGTAGCAATGAGCAGTTCTTC
abundance: once; j_gene: TRBJ2-3; d_gene: TRBD2; v_gene: TRBV29-1; CDR3aa: CSVEEASGSTDTQYF; CDR3nt: TGCAGCGTTGAAGAGGCTAGCGGGAGCACAGATACGCAGTATTTT
abundance: -; j_gene: TRBJ2-1; d_gene: -; v_gene: TRBV9; CDR3aa: CASSAVAGGYNEQFF; CDR3nt: TGTGCCAGCAGCGCCGTGGCAGGGGGGTACAATGAGCAGTTCTTC
abundance: -; j_gene: TRBJ2-2; d_gene: -; v_gene: TRBV6-1; CDR3aa: CASSDLGGGELFF; CDR3nt: TGTGCCAGCAGTGACCTCGGCGGCGGGGAGCTGTTTTTT
abundance: -; j_gene: TRBJ1-1; d_gene: -; v_gene: TRBV5-6; CDR3aa: CASSLAHTGAEAFF; CDR3nt: TGTGCCAGCAGCTTAGCCCACACGGGCGCTGAAGCTTTCTTT
abundance: -; j_gene: TRBJ1-2; d_gene: -; v_gene: TRBV25-1; CDR3aa: CASSEDRCGYTF; CDR3nt: TGTGCCAGCAGTGAAGACAGGTGTGGCTACACCTTC
abundance: -; j_gene: TRBJ2-5; d_gene: -; v_gene: TRBV19; CDR3aa: CASSIGGAQETQYF; CDR3nt: TGTGCCAGTAGTATCGGCGGGGCCCAAGAGACCCAGTACTTC
abundance: -; j_gene: TRBJ2-1; d_gene: -; v_gene: TRBV5-6; CDR3aa: CASSLVGTSQQFF; CDR3nt: TGTGCCAGCAGCTTGGTTGGGACAAGTCAGCAGTTCTTC
abundance: -; j_gene: TRBJ2-6; d_gene: -; v_gene: TRBV4-1; CDR3aa: CASSQDRDTFSGANVLTF; CDR3nt: TGCGCCAGCAGCCAAGACCGGGACACTTTCTCTGGGGCCAACGTCCTGACTTTC
abundance: few; j_gene: TRBJ2-7; d_gene: -; v_gene: TRBV11-3; CDR3aa: CASSLEQGPYEQYF; CDR3nt: TGTGCCAGCAGCTTAGAACAGGGTCCCTACGAGCAGTACTTC
abundance: -; j_gene: TRBJ2-1; d_gene: -; v_gene: TRBV9; CDR3aa: CASSVTTVGGEQFF; CDR3nt: TGTGCCAGCAGCGTAACCACCGTAGGGGGTGAGCAGTTCTTC
abundance: -; j_gene: TRBJ1-1; d_gene: TRBD1; v_gene: TRBV9; CDR3aa: CASSVASGGGTEAFF; CDR3nt: TGTGCCAGCAGCGTAGCCTCAGGGGGTGGCACTGAAGCTTTCTTT
abundance: -; j_gene: TRBJ2-3; d_gene: TRBD1; v_gene: TRBV12-3/TRBV12-4; CDR3aa: CASSFTGTGGSLAQYF; CDR3nt: TGTGCCAGCAGTTTTACCGGGACAGGAGGAAGTTTGGCGCAGTATTTT
abundance: -; j_gene: TRBJ2-1; d_gene: TRBD2; v_gene: TRBV15; CDR3aa: CATSRVSGSTYNEQFF; CDR3nt: TGTGCCACCAGCCGAGTTAGCGGGAGTACCTACAATGAGCAGTTCTTC
abundance: once; j_gene: TRBJ1-2; d_gene: TRBD1; v_gene: TRBV18; CDR3aa: CASSTGGSGYTF; CDR3nt: TGTGCCAGCTCGACAGGGGGGAGCGGCTACACCTTC
abundance: -; j_gene: TRBJ2-5; d_gene: TRBD2; v_gene: TRBV9; CDR3aa: CASSVTSIYQETQYF; CDR3nt: TGTGCCAGCAGCGTGACTAGCATATACCAAGAGACCCAGTACTTC
abundance: -; j_gene: TRBJ2-2; d_gene: -; v_gene: TRBV29-1; CDR3aa: CSAHGVGELFF; CDR3nt: TGCAGCGCCCACGGTGTCGGGGAGCTGTTTTTT
abundance: -; j_gene: TRBJ1-5; d_gene: TRBD1; v_gene: TRBV23-1; CDR3aa: CASSPRQGAQRQPQHF; CDR3nt: TGCGCCAGCAGTCCGAGACAGGGGGCGCAACGTCAGCCCCAGCATTTT
abundance: -; j_gene: TRBJ2-7; d_gene: TRBD2; v_gene: TRBV29-1; CDR3aa: CSASGGRDYEQYF; CDR3nt: TGCAGCGCCTCGGGGGGGAGGGACTACGAGCAGTACTTC
abundance: -; j_gene: TRBJ2-7; d_gene: TRBD2; v_gene: TRBV28; CDR3aa: CASSSGSSYEQYF; CDR3nt: TGTGCCAGCAGCAGCGGGAGCTCCTACGAGCAGTACTTC
abundance: -; j_gene: TRBJ2-1; d_gene: -; v_gene: TRBV6-4; CDR3aa: CASSVELAGNEQFF; CDR3nt: TGTGCCAGCAGTGTAGAGCTCGCGGGCAATGAGCAGTTCTTC
abundance: once; j_gene: TRBJ2-1; d_gene: -; v_gene: TRBV5-1; CDR3aa: CASSPPSGGRYNEQFF; CDR3nt: TGCGCCAGCAGCCCCCCTAGTGGCGGGCGCTACAATGAGCAGTTCTTC
abundance: -; j_gene: TRBJ2-7; d_gene: TRBD2; v_gene: TRBV29-1; CDR3aa: CSGLGTNYEQYF; CDR3nt: TGCAGCGGCCTCGGGACTAACTACGAGCAGTACTTC
abundance: -; j_gene: TRBJ1-2; d_gene: -; v_gene: TRBV9; CDR3aa: CASSVGQGGYGYTF; CDR3nt: TGTGCCAGCAGCGTAGGGCAGGGAGGCTATGGCTACACCTTC
abundance: -; j_gene: TRBJ1-2; d_gene: -; v_gene: TRBV28; CDR3aa: CASRNPGGNYGYTF; CDR3nt: TGTGCCAGCAGGAACCCAGGAGGCAACTATGGCTACACCTTC
abundance: -; j_gene: TRBJ2-5; d_gene: -; v_gene: TRBV29-1; CDR3aa: CSADRDAETQYF; CDR3nt: TGCAGCGCGGACCGGGACGCAGAGACCCAGTACTTC
abundance: -; j_gene: TRBJ2-7; d_gene: TRBD1; v_gene: TRBV14; CDR3aa: CASSHYDRVDSEQYF; CDR3nt: TGTGCCAGCAGCCACTACGACAGGGTTGACAGCGAGCAGTACTTC
abundance: -; j_gene: TRBJ2-3; d_gene: -; v_gene: TRBV7-2; CDR3aa: CASSLGGPDTQYF; CDR3nt: TGTGCCAGCAGCTTAGGTGGTCCAGATACGCAGTATTTT
abundance: -; j_gene: TRBJ2-1; d_gene: -; v_gene: TRBV4-1; CDR3aa: CASSQGLRSSYNEQFF; CDR3nt: TGCGCCAGCAGCCAAGGACTTAGGAGCTCCTACAATGAGCAGTTCTTC
abundance: -; j_gene: TRBJ1-1; d_gene: -; v_gene: TRBV5-1; CDR3aa: CASADGDRTEAFF; CDR3nt: TGCGCCAGTGCGGACGGGGATCGCACTGAAGCTTTCTTT
abundance: -; j_gene: TRBJ1-1; d_gene: -; v_gene: TRBV27; CDR3aa: CASSLRAEGAEAFF; CDR3nt: TGTGCCAGCAGTTTACGGGCCGAAGGGGCTGAAGCTTTCTTT
abundance: -; j_gene: TRBJ1-2; d_gene: -; v_gene: TRBV20-1; CDR3aa: CSASVADYGYTF; CDR3nt: TGCAGTGCTAGTGTCGCAGACTATGGCTACACCTTC
abundance: -; j_gene: TRBJ2-2; d_gene: TRBD2; v_gene: TRBV7-3; CDR3aa: CASSLMGTSSYTGELFF; CDR3nt: TGTGCCAGCAGCTTAATGGGGACTAGTTCGTACACCGGGGAGCTGTTTTTT
abundance: -; j_gene: TRBJ1-4; d_gene: -; v_gene: TRBV7-9; CDR3aa: CASSRGGSSNEKLFF; CDR3nt: TGTGCCAGCAGTCGCGGGGGCAGCTCCAATGAAAAACTGTTTTTT
abundance: -; j_gene: TRBJ1-2; d_gene: TRBD1; v_gene: TRBV6-5; CDR3aa: CASLRGRYSGYTF; CDR3nt: TGTGCCAGCCTGAGGGGGCGCTATAGTGGCTACACCTTC
abundance: once; j_gene: TRBJ1-4; d_gene: TRBD1; v_gene: TRBV12-3/TRBV12-4; CDR3aa: CASSSGGGQTIF; CDR3nt: TGTGCCAGCAGTTCGGGTGGGGGACAGACCATTTTT
abundance: -; j_gene: TRBJ2-1; d_gene: -; v_gene: TRBV9; CDR3aa: CASSVAETPYNEQFF; CDR3nt: TGTGCCAGCAGCGTAGCGGAGACCCCCTACAATGAGCAGTTCTTC
abundance: -; j_gene: TRBJ1-1; d_gene: -; v_gene: TRBV12-3/TRBV12-4; CDR3aa: CASSPGGRGSEAFF; CDR3nt: TGTGCCAGCAGCCCCGGGGGGCGGGGGTCTGAAGCTTTCTTT
abundance: -; j_gene: TRBJ2-1; d_gene: TRBD1; v_gene: TRBV27; CDR3aa: CASRFGDRANEQFF; CDR3nt: TGTGCCAGCCGATTCGGGGACAGGGCTAATGAGCAGTTCTTC
abundance: -; j_gene: TRBJ1-2; d_gene: -; v_gene: TRBV7-2; CDR3aa: CASSLWTTRGYTF; CDR3nt: TGTGCCAGCAGCTTATGGACGACAAGGGGCTACACCTTC
abundance: -; j_gene: TRBJ2-3; d_gene: -; v_gene: TRBV4-1; CDR3aa: CATARESDTQYF; CDR3nt: TGCGCCACCGCCAGGGAGTCAGATACGCAGTATTTT
abundance: -; j_gene: TRBJ1-2; d_gene: -; v_gene: TRBV11-2; CDR3aa: CASSSHRDPNYGYTF; CDR3nt: TGTGCCAGCAGCTCACACCGGGACCCCAACTATGGCTACACCTTC
abundance: -; j_gene: TRBJ1-5; d_gene: -; v_gene: TRBV18; CDR3aa: CASSPALNQPQHF; CDR3nt: TGTGCCAGCTCACCGGCACTTAATCAGCCCCAGCATTTT
abundance: -; j_gene: TRBJ1-1; d_gene: -; v_gene: TRBV12-3/TRBV12-4; CDR3aa: CASSLRGRDTEAFF; CDR3nt: TGTGCCAGCAGTTTACGGGGTAGGGACACTGAAGCTTTCTTT
abundance: -; j_gene: TRBJ2-4; d_gene: TRBD1; v_gene: TRBV9; CDR3aa: CASSVAPTGGTGNIQYF; CDR3nt: TGTGCCAGCAGCGTAGCTCCCACCGGGGGGACAGGGAACATTCAGTACTTC
abundance: -; j_gene: TRBJ2-7; d_gene: -; v_gene: TRBV10-3; CDR3aa: CAISESGKEDYEQYF; CDR3nt: TGTGCCATCAGTGAGTCTGGGAAAGAGGACTACGAGCAGTACTTC
abundance: once; j_gene: TRBJ2-1; d_gene: TRBD2; v_gene: TRBV20-1; CDR3aa: CSARDFGAGNGEQFF; CDR3nt: TGCAGTGCTAGAGATTTCGGAGCGGGGAACGGGGAGCAGTTCTTC
abundance: -; j_gene: TRBJ2-1; d_gene: TRBD2; v_gene: TRBV15; CDR3aa: CATSRDMAGGPYEQFF; CDR3nt: TGTGCCACCAGCAGAGATATGGCGGGAGGCCCGTATGAGCAGTTCTTC
abundance: -; j_gene: TRBJ1-1; d_gene: -; v_gene: TRBV28; CDR3aa: CASSLGGVRGNAEAFF; CDR3nt: TGTGCCAGCAGTTTAGGGGGCGTCCGGGGGAATGCTGAAGCTTTCTTT
abundance: -; j_gene: TRBJ2-7; d_gene: TRBD2; v_gene: TRBV5-1; CDR3aa: CASSLTPSGTSGTYEQYF; CDR3nt: TGCGCCAGCAGCTTAACCCCCAGCGGGACTAGCGGGACCTACGAGCAGTACTTC
abundance: -; j_gene: TRBJ2-2; d_gene: -; v_gene: TRBV29-1; CDR3aa: CSVVPGKDTGELFF; CDR3nt: TGCAGCGTTGTTCCGGGCAAGGACACCGGGGAGCTGTTTTTT
abundance: -; j_gene: TRBJ2-1; d_gene: -; v_gene: TRBV10-3; CDR3aa: CAISGRDNEQFF; CDR3nt: TGTGCCATCAGTGGTAGAGACAATGAGCAGTTCTTC
abundance: -; j_gene: TRBJ2-1; d_gene: -; v_gene: TRBV29-1; CDR3aa: CSVAGWEIYNEQFF; CDR3nt: TGCAGCGTTGCTGGGTGGGAAATATACAATGAGCAGTTCTTC
abundance: -; j_gene: TRBJ2-5; d_gene: TRBD1; v_gene: TRBV2; CDR3aa: CASSEGQGGETQYF; CDR3nt: TGTGCCAGCAGTGAGGGACAGGGTGGGGAGACCCAGTACTTC
abundance: -; j_gene: TRBJ2-1; d_gene: -; v_gene: TRBV4-1; CDR3aa: CASSRLPYNEQFF; CDR3nt: TGCGCCAGCAGCCGACTTCCCTACAATGAGCAGTTCTTC